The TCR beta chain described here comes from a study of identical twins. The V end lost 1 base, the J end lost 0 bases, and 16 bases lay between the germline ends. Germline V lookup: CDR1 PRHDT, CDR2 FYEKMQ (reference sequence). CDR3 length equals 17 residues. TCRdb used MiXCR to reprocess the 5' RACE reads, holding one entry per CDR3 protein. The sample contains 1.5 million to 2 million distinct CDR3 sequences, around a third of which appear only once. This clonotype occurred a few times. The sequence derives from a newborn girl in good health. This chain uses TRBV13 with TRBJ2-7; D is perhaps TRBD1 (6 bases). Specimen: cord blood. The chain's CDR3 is CASSLVWGPSGSYEQYF. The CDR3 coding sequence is TGTGCCAGCAGCTTAGTATGGGGGCCCTCGGGCTCCTACGAGCAGTACTTC.